The 23 T cell receptor beta chains below all came from one sample that was sequenced in a study of T cell repertoires in cytomegalovirus infection. TCRdb analysed the reads with MiXCR anew, one entry per CDR3 protein. The repertoire holds approximately 390,000 distinct CDR3 sequences, with about 32% as singletons. Antigens of these TCRs are unknown. The sample was cultured PBMCs, taken from culture after CMV antigen stimulation. These receptors were obtained from a human donor in good health (CMV status not recorded). Some clones in this sample may be carry-over from other donors' samples.

The chain is built from TRBV12-3 or TRBV12-4 and TRBJ2-4; D is unclear. V was clipped by 6 bases and J by 3 bases, with 21 bases between them. There are 17 residues in the CDR3. CDR3: CASRPEDRRIGKNIQYF. The DNA of the CDR3 is TGTGCCAGCAGACCCGAGGATAGGCGGATTGGCAAAAACATTCAGTACTTC.

This clonotype turned up a few times. J is TRBJ2-5 and V is TRBV7-8, with D perhaps being TRBD1 or TRBD2 (5 bases each). Germline lookup yields CDR1 SGHVS and CDR2 FQNEAQ. This CDR3 contains 15 residues. V was shortened by 7 bases and J by 9 bases, with 24 bases between the two germline ends. The CDR3 bases are TGTGCCAGCAACACCCAGGCCGGGACCTCTTTGTCCCAGTACTTC. The encoded protein is CASNTQAGTSLSQYF.

The chain recombines TRBV27 with TRBJ1-2; maybe TRBD1 (6 bases). The V gene's germline CDR1 is MNHEY and CDR2 SMNVEV (reference sequence). This CDR3 spans 16 amino acids. V was pared by 6 bases and J by 0 bases, with 17 bases between. The DNA for the CDR3 is TGTGCCAGCAGCCCGGAGGGGGGGAGAGCTAACTATGGCTACACCTTC. Translated, it gives CASSPEGGRANYGYTF.

This clonotype has only a few counts. The chain recombines TRBV24-1 with TRBJ1-5; 8 bases are a match to TRBD1. The germline CDR1 and CDR2 sequences are KGHDR and SFDVKD. J lost 6 bases, V lost 5 bases, and 5 bases had no gene match. The CDR3 has 14 residues. CDR3 DNA sequence: TGTGCCACCAGTGCCTTTGGACAGGGTCAGCCCCAGCATTTT. Protein sequence: CATSAFGQGQPQHF.

The table lists this clonotype with a few counts. The gene calls are TRBV6-2 or TRBV6-3 and TRBJ2-5; D could derive from TRBD1 or TRBD2 (6 bases each). Germline V gives CDR1 MNHEY, CDR2 SVGEGT. V lost 6 bases to trimming and J lost 0 bases, with 11 bases between them. The CDR3 loop spans 14 amino acids. The CDR3 sequence is CASRGGLNQETQYF. The CDR3 nucleotides are TGTGCCAGCAGGGGGGGCCTGAACCAAGAGACCCAGTACTTC.

This rearrangement joins TRBV28 to TRBJ1-1, with D uncertain. V gave up 1 base and J gave up 1 base, with 10 bases separating them. In germline, CDR1 is MDHEN, CDR2 SYDVKM. The CDR3 is made up of 15 amino acids. The DNA of the CDR3 is TGTGCCAGCAGTTTATTCTCGGCCGGGAACACTGAAGCTTTCTTT. This encodes CASSLFSAGNTEAFF.

This chain connects TRBV6-6 to TRBJ2-1; D is unresolved. Trimming stripped 6 bases from V and 6 bases from J, with 21 bases between. The CDR3 is made up of 16 amino acids. CDR1 and CDR2 (germline): MNHNY, SVGAGI (reference sequence). The CDR3 DNA sequence: TGTGCCAGCAGATTATCACTACGGGCCCGCACCAATGAGCAGTTCTTC. Translation: CASRLSLRARTNEQFF.

The chain carries TRBV12-5 and TRBJ2-5, with D unclear. The CDR3 has 12 residues. CDR1 and CDR2 (germline): LGHNT, FRNRAP. V shed 1 base and J shed 5 bases, with 5 bases lying between them. CDR3 amino acids: CASGLDWETQYF. The CDR3 nucleotides read TGTGCTAGTGGTTTGGACTGGGAGACCCAGTACTTC.

The gene calls are TRBV19 and TRBJ2-1; D gene uncertain. The CDR3 totals 14 residues. CDR1 is LNHDA and CDR2 is SQIVND in the germline V gene (reference sequence). V lost 4 bases to trimming and J lost 6 bases, with 13 bases between them. The CDR3 spells CASSNQGRFNEQFF. In nucleotides, the CDR3 is TGTGCCAGTAGTAACCAAGGGCGTTTCAATGAGCAGTTCTTC.

The gene calls are TRBV6-1 and TRBJ2-4; 7 nucleotides match TRBD1. The germline V gene has CDR1 MNHNS and CDR2 SASEGT. The CDR3 extends over 13 amino acids. Trimming at V came to 5 bases and at J to 5 bases, leaving 3 bases not matched to a gene. The CDR3 DNA reads as TGTGCCAGCAGTTCAGGGACAGAAAACATTCAGTACTTC. Its protein product is CASSSGTENIQYF.

This sequence joins TRBV20-1 and TRBJ1-4; perhaps TRBD1 as D (6 bases). Looked up from germline, CDR1 is DFQATT and CDR2 is SNEGSKA (reference sequence). The CDR3 consists of 15 residues. CDR3 coding DNA: TGCAGCTTTCTCCGGGGGGCGCAGGCTAATGAAAAACTGTTTTTT. Translating gives CSFLRGAQANEKLFF.

The chain uses TRBV24-1 and TRBJ2-3; D might be TRBD1 (6 bases). V lost 5 bases and J lost 2, with 19 bases in between. CDR1 is KGHDR and CDR2 is SFDVKD in the germline V gene. This CDR3 region has 17 residues. CDR3 sequence: CATSAVGTPTSTDTQYF. The CDR3 nucleotides read TGTGCCACCAGTGCCGTGGGGACACCAACCTCCACAGATACGCAGTATTTT.

This clonotype was recorded a few times. V usage is TRBV12-3 or TRBV12-4 and J usage is TRBJ2-2, with 9 bases that match TRBD2. Germline trimming cut 2 bases from V and 4 bases from J; bases unmatched to any gene: 17. The CDR3 loop spans 20 amino acids. CDR3 in amino acids: CASSLTPGLAGGPATGELFF. DNA for the CDR3: TGTGCCAGCAGTTTAACACCCGGATTGGCGGGAGGGCCGGCCACCGGGGAGCTGTTTTTT.

The V and J genes are TRBV20-1 and TRBJ1-3; D gene ambiguous. V was shortened by 5 bases and J by 3 bases, with 17 bases between the two germline ends. Germline CDR1 is DFQATT and CDR2 is SNEGSKA (reference sequence). The CDR3 sequence is 15 residues long. In DNA, the CDR3 is TGCAGTGCTCGCCCCGGGGATTATCATGGAAACACCATATATTTT. It translates to CSARPGDYHGNTIYF.

Many counts were recorded for this clonotype. The V and J genes are TRBV6-2 or TRBV6-3 and TRBJ2-7; 11 positions match TRBD2. Per germline, CDR1 MNHEY and CDR2 SVGEGT. V was pared by 2 bases and J by 4 bases, with 1 base of the junction left unmatched. This CDR3 has 14 residues. CDR3 nucleotide sequence: TGTGCCAGCAGTTACACTAGCGGGAGTTACGAGCAGTACTTC. Translated: CASSYTSGSYEQYF.

V and J are TRBV29-1 and TRBJ2-1; 9 positions match TRBD1. The CDR3 covers 14 residues. The germline V gene has CDR1 SQVTM and CDR2 ANQGSEA. V lost 3 bases and J lost 5; bases outside the gene matches: 5. The CDR3 reads CSVDLGQGDNEQFF. In DNA form, the CDR3 reads TGCAGCGTTGATTTGGGACAGGGAGACAATGAGCAGTTCTTC.

The gene calls are TRBV28 and TRBJ2-3; 7 positions match TRBD1. Germline values: CDR1 MDHEN, CDR2 SYDVKM. V shed 4 bases, J shed 1 base, and the junction held 5 bases outside the gene matches. CDR3 length equals 15 residues. The CDR3 bases are TGTGCCAGCAGTTCGACAGGGTTGGGCACAGATACGCAGTATTTT. As protein: CASSSTGLGTDTQYF. Full variable domain (missing parts from reference TRBV28 and TRBJ2-3): DVKVTQSSRYLVKRTGEKVFLECVQDMDHENMFWYRQDPGLGLRLIYFSYDVKMKEKGDIPEGYSVSREKKERFSLILESASTNQTSMYLCASSSTGLGTDTQYFGPGTRLTVL.

This clonotype was seen at least ten times. The chain links TRBV7-2 to TRBJ1-1; TRBD1 is a possible D gene (5 bases). CDR1 and CDR2 (germline): SGHTA, FQGNSA. With 5 bases removed from V and 4 bases from J, the gap between germline ends came to 20 bases. The CDR3 runs 16 residues. The DNA of the CDR3 is TGTGCCAGCAGCCAGGGCGACGCGGGCGGCGGCACTGAAGCTTTCTTT. Amino acids: CASSQGDAGGGTEAFF.

The table lists this clonotype with many counts. The gene calls are TRBV4-1 and TRBJ2-1; TRBD2 matches 7 bases. Unmatched junction bases numbered 8, after V lost 2 bases and J lost 4 bases. Germline CDR1 and CDR2: MGHRA and YSYEKL. The CDR3 spans 16 residues. The CDR3 DNA reads TGCGCCAGCAGCCAAATCTGGCTAGCGGAATACAATGAGCAGTTCTTC. The encoded protein is CASSQIWLAEYNEQFF.

V is TRBV5-1 and J is TRBJ2-5; possible D gene TRBD1, 6 bases. Per the germline V gene, CDR1 is SGHRS and CDR2 is YFSETQ. The CDR3 spans 14 residues. Trimming shortened V by 4 bases and J by 1 base, and 11 bases separated the two germline ends. CDR3 DNA: TGCGCCAGCAGCCCTCAGGGGCGCCAAGAGACCCAGTACTTC. Translating it yields CASSPQGRQETQYF. The full variable domain, completed using reference TRBV5-1 and TRBJ2-5, is KAGVTQTPRYLIKTRGQQVTLSCSPISGHRSVSWYQQTPGQGLQFLFEYFSETQRNKGNFPGRFSGRQFSNSRSEMNVSTLELGDSALYLCASSPQGRQETQYFGPGTRLLVL.

The chain employs TRBV28 and TRBJ1-5; unclear D gene. Germline CDR1 MDHEN, CDR2 SYDVKM. Trimming stripped 5 bases from V and 0 bases from J, with 14 bases between. This CDR3 spans 16 amino acids. The CDR3 is CASSPHRLHSNQPQHF. The CDR3 region has the DNA TGTGCCAGCAGTCCCCACAGATTACATAGCAATCAGCCCCAGCATTTT.

This clonotype was counted only a few times. The V and J genes are TRBV12-3 or TRBV12-4 and TRBJ1-3, with 7 bases lining up with TRBD1. V lost 3 bases, J lost 3 bases, and 2 bases stayed unmatched. The CDR3 consists of 14 residues. CDR3 in amino acids: CASSFRGGGNTIYF. In DNA, the CDR3 is TGTGCCAGCAGTTTCAGGGGGGGTGGAAACACCATATATTTT.

This clonotype was seen many times. The chain recombines TRBV7-2 with TRBJ1-2; a weak D match, TRBD1 (5 bases). Germline V gene sequence: CDR1 SGHTA, CDR2 FQGNSA. The CDR3 covers 14 residues. Trimming stripped 3 bases from V and 2 bases from J, with 10 bases between. The CDR3 protein is CASSLTDLNYGYTF. DNA of the CDR3: TGTGCCAGCAGCTTGACAGATCTCAACTATGGCTACACCTTC.